One sample yielded the 15 T cell receptor beta chains listed below, sequenced in a study of sequential checkpoint blockade in melanoma. Described treatment: randomized to nivolumab then ipilimumab (arm A) or the reverse (arm B). Method: immunoSEQ multiplex PCR; TCRdb's copy keeps in-frame clones and lacks some. Here the sample spans about 2,300 clones, roughly 33% being singletons. Sequenced here: tumor tissue (inferred from file names), sampled from a patient given nivolumab and ipilimumab in sequence. The receptors derive from a human donor with melanoma.

J is TRBJ2-6 and V is TRBV18, with D possibly TRBD2 on 5 matching bases. The CDR3 covers 15 residues. V lost 3 bases and J lost 0, with 6 bases in between. CDR1 is KGHSH, CDR2 LQKENI, per germline. The CDR3 here is CASSPAGSGANVLTF. In DNA form, the CDR3 reads TGTGCCAGCTCACCGGCGGGCTCTGGGGCCAACGTCCTGACTTTC.

The chain carries TRBV10-3 and TRBJ1-5; a weak D match, TRBD1 (5 bases). This CDR3 is 14 amino acids long. Germline CDR1 is ENHRY and CDR2 is SYGVKD. Between the trimmed V and J ends, which lost 0 bases and 7 bases, there was a span of 10 bases. The CDR3 protein is CAISESAGVQPQHF. For the CDR3, the DNA is TGTGCCATCAGTGAGTCGGCGGGGGTGCAGCCCCAGCATTTT.

This clone is large (0.1 to 1%) in the sample. J is TRBJ1-2 and V is TRBV10-2; no clear D. The V gene lost 0 bases and the J gene lost 3 bases, with 8 bases spanning the gap. The CDR3 consists of 14 residues. CDR1 and CDR2 (germline): WSHSY, SAAADI. CDR3 sequence (DNA): TGCGCCAGCAGTGAGTCGCCAGGCTACTATGGCTACACCTTC. The encoded protein is CASSESPGYYGYTF.

CDR3 amino acids: CASALEGLFYEQYF. Here the CDR3 DNA reads TGTGCTAGTGCCCTGGAGGGACTCTTCTACGAGCAGTACTTC. The rearrangement joins TRBV12-5 to TRBJ2-7; the D gene is possibly TRBD2 (6 bases). The ends were cut back, 7 bases at V and 3 bases at J, with 16 bases in the middle. The CDR3 is 14 residues long. Germline V gene data show CDR1 as LGHNT and CDR2 as FRNRAP. The full variable domain, its missing parts supplied by reference TRBV12-5 and TRBJ2-7, is DARVTQTPRHKVTEMGQEVTMRCQPILGHNTVFWYRQTMMQGLELLAYFRNRAPLDDSGMPKDRFSAEMPDATLATLKIQPSEPRDSAVYFCASALEGLFYEQYFGPGTRLTVT.

This clone was detected only a few times. The chain recombines TRBV28 with TRBJ1-4; 8 positions match TRBD1. CDR1 is MDHEN and CDR2 is SYDVKM in the germline V gene. The CDR3 contains 15 residues. J was trimmed by 8 bases and V by 4 bases; bases with no gene match: 9. As DNA, the CDR3 is TGTGCCAGCAGTTATCAGACAGGGGCGGGGGAAAAACTGTTTTTT. Its translation: CASSYQTGAGEKLFF.

The chain couples TRBV6-8 to TRBJ1-1; D is uncertain. The CDR3 loop spans 14 amino acids. The germline V gene has CDR1 MNHGY and CDR2 SAAAGT. V was clipped by 8 bases and J by 0 bases, with 13 bases between them. This CDR3 is CASVGGLMNTEAFF. The CDR3 DNA is TGTGCCAGCGTCGGAGGTCTCATGAACACTGAAGCTTTCTTT.

This clone was counted a few times. V is TRBV28 and J is TRBJ2-7; D call uncertain. Trimming shortened V by 4 bases and J by 7 bases, and 14 bases separated the two germline ends. Germline CDR1 and CDR2: MDHEN and SYDVKM. The CDR3 loop spans 13 amino acids. CDR3 protein: CASSSMVVGEQYF. The CDR3 DNA reads TGTGCCAGCAGTTCAATGGTAGTTGGTGAGCAGTACTTC.

CDR3 nucleotide sequence: TGTGCCAGTAGTATGTACAGGGAGTTCGTCTATGGCTACACCTTC. Translation: CASSMYREFVYGYTF. The rearrangement joins TRBV19 to TRBJ1-2, with D tentatively TRBD1 (6 bases). Trimming shortened V by 3 bases and J by 4 bases, and 15 bases separated the two germline ends. The germline V gene has CDR1 LNHDA and CDR2 SQIVND (reference sequence). The CDR3 has 15 amino acids.

This chain connects TRBV7-1 to TRBJ2-3; D is uncertain. TRBV7-1 is flagged as an ORF with uncertain function. CDR3 length equals 15 residues. The germline V and J ends were trimmed by 7 bases and 6 bases, with 20 bases remaining between them. The DNA of the CDR3 is TGTGCCAGCACCGCCCTTATTAGTGCCGCTGATACGCAGTATTTT. Its translation: CASTALISAADTQYF.

This clone ranks as medium-sized. The chain joins TRBV19 to TRBJ2-2, with 8 bases identical to TRBD1. From germline, CDR1 is LNHDA and CDR2 SQIVND (reference sequence). The CDR3 loop spans 14 amino acids. V trimming: 5 bases; J trimming: 7 bases; junction bases outside the gene matches: 6. The CDR3 protein is CASSVRQGHGELFF. Written as DNA, the CDR3 is TGTGCCAGTAGTGTGAGACAGGGGCACGGGGAGCTGTTTTTT.

About this clone itself: The junction departs from germline at one end; a sequencing error may be responsible. The rearrangement uses TRBV6-8 and TRBJ1-2; D gene ambiguous. From germline, CDR1 is MNHGY and CDR2 SAAAGT. The CDR3 has 12 amino acids. The CDR3: CAISGTNYGYTF. Written as DNA, the CDR3 is TGTGCCATCAGTGGAACTAACTATGGCTACACCTTC.

V gene TRBV19 combines with J gene TRBJ1-5; D not resolved. In germline, CDR1 is LNHDA, CDR2 SQIVND (reference sequence). V shed 7 bases and J shed 3 bases, with 13 bases lying between them. The CDR3 is 14 amino acids. CDR3 sequence (DNA): TGTGCCAGTAAAATGGCCGGGAACAATCAGCCCCAGCATTTT. This codes for CASKMAGNNQPQHF.

This clone was counted between two and nine times. V usage is TRBV7-4 and J usage is TRBJ1-5, with D maybe TRBD1 (5 bases). The length of the CDR3 is 15 residues. Trimming left V 8 bases short and J 4 bases short, with 18 bases between. Germline-derived CDR1 and CDR2 are SGHVT and SQSDAQ. DNA for the CDR3: TGTGCCAGCGGAGCCAGGGAGGTTGGGAATCAGCCCCAGCATTTT. It is translated as CASGAREVGNQPQHF.

The chain links TRBV28 to TRBJ2-7, with a weak D call TRBD2 (5 bases). There are 14 residues in the CDR3. Germline V gene data show CDR1 as MDHEN and CDR2 as SYDVKM. V was shortened by 3 bases and J by 1 base, with 10 bases between the two germline ends. CDR3 in DNA: TGTGCCAGCAGTTTTCGGGGTGAGTCCTACGAGCAGTACTTC. This gives the protein CASSFRGESYEQYF.

The rearrangement uses TRBV5-1 and TRBJ2-1; 9 bases align to TRBD2. CDR3 length equals 18 residues. Germline V gene data show CDR1 as SGHRS and CDR2 as YFSETQ. The trim removed 7 bases at V and 0 bases at J, leaving 14 bases unmatched. The CDR3 loop reads CASSQGAGGFSSYNEQFF. CDR3 coding DNA: TGCGCCAGCTCGCAAGGGGCGGGAGGGTTCAGCTCCTACAATGAGCAGTTCTTC.